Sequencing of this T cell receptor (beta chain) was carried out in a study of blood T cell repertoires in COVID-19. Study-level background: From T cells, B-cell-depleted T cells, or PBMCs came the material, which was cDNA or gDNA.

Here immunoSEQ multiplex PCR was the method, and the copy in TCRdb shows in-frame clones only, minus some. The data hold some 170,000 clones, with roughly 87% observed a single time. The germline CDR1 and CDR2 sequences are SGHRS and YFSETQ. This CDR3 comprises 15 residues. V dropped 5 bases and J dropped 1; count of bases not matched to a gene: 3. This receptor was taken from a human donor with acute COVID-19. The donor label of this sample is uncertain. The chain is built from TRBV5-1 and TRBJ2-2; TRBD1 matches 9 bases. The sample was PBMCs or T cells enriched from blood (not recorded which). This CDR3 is CASSTGGENTGELFF. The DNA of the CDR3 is TGCGCCAGCAGTACAGGGGGCGAGAACACCGGGGAGCTGTTTTTT. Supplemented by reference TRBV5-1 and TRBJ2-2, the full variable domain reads KAGVTQTPRYLIKTRGQQVTLSCSPISGHRSVSWYQQTPGQGLQFLFEYFSETQRNKGNFPGRFSGRQFSNSRSEMNVSTLELGDSALYLCASSTGGENTGELFFGEGSRLTVL.